The next 12 T cell receptor beta chains were all read from a single sample in a study of T cells in Graves' hyperthyroidism and ophthalmopathy. RNA transcripts served as the template for amplifying TCR beta CDR3 regions. Using the HTBI primer set, a first-round RT-PCR was run on the TCR CDR3. TCRdb re-called the multiplex PCR reads with MiXCR, one entry per CDR3 protein. The sample has approximately 610,000 distinct CDR3 sequences; roughly 14% are singletons. The sequenced sample consisted of blood. The receptors were sampled from a woman in her 40s with Graves' ophthalmopathy.

A remark on this clonotype: A much larger clone is a single base away; this may be a read error. J is TRBJ2-7 and V is TRBV5-1; tentative D call: TRBD2 (5 bases). V was trimmed by 3 bases and J by 5 bases, leaving 21 bases between them. This CDR3 comprises 16 residues. Germline loops: CDR1 SGHRS, CDR2 YFSETQ. The CDR3 bases are TGCGCCAGCAGCTCGGCCGAGCGGTTGGATGTTGACGAGCAGTACTTC. Its protein is CASSSAERLDVDEQYF.

This clonotype was recorded many times. The rearrangement joins TRBV10-3 to TRBJ2-5, with unresolved D. Germline assignment: CDR1 ENHRY and CDR2 SYGVKD. V lost 2 bases and J 2 bases, leaving 6 bases between the germline ends. The CDR3 runs 13 residues. The CDR3 bases are TGTGCCATCAGTGAGGCTGATCAAGAGACCCAGTACTTC. This encodes CAISEADQETQYF.

The gene calls are TRBV5-5 and TRBJ2-7; TRBD1 or TRBD2 may be the D gene (5 bases each). There are 14 residues in the CDR3. V was shortened by 4 bases and J by 5 bases, with 16 bases between the two germline ends. Germline assignment: CDR1 SGHKS and CDR2 YYEKEE (reference sequence). CDR3 in amino acids: CASSQGPPGDEQYF. The CDR3 bases are TGTGCCAGCAGCCAGGGACCCCCCGGGGACGAGCAGTACTTC.

This clonotype was observed at least ten times. The V call is TRBV7-6, the J call TRBJ1-3; D not certain. CDR1 is SGHVS and CDR2 is FNYEAQ in the germline V gene. The V and J ends lost 1 base and 0 bases respectively, with 7 bases between them. CDR3 length: 15 residues. The CDR3 protein is CASSLDYGSGNTIYF. Here the CDR3 DNA reads TGTGCCAGCAGCTTAGATTACGGCTCTGGAAACACCATATATTTT.

Many counts were recorded for this clonotype. The V gene is TRBV20-1, the J gene TRBJ2-7; D is possibly TRBD2 (6 bases). CDR1 and CDR2 (germline): DFQATT, SNEGSKA (reference sequence). Trimming pared 6 bases from V and 4 bases from J, leaving 16 bases between. This CDR3 region has 13 residues. The CDR3 nucleotides read TGCAGTGCAACACGGGAGAGCCTATACGAGCAGTACTTC. Translated, it gives CSATRESLYEQYF.

This clonotype was picked up many times. The chain uses TRBV28 and TRBJ2-7; the D is unclear. CDR1 and CDR2 from the germline V gene are MDHEN and SYDVKM. The length of the CDR3 is 14 residues. V lost 2 bases to trimming and J lost 0 bases, with 8 bases between them. The CDR3 sequence: CASSLQPSSYEQYF. The CDR3 DNA sequence: TGTGCCAGCAGTTTACAGCCTAGCTCCTACGAGCAGTACTTC.

This clonotype was detected ten times or more. The CDR3 region is CASSSQSWDEQYF. The DNA of the CDR3 is TGTGCCAGCAGCTCTCAAAGTTGGGACGAGCAGTACTTC. This sequence joins TRBV7-6 and TRBJ2-7; D is unresolved. V lost 4 bases and J lost 5, with 12 bases in between. The CDR3 sequence is 13 residues long. Germline loops: CDR1 SGHVS, CDR2 FNYEAQ.

This clonotype was picked up many times. The rearrangement joins TRBV19 to TRBJ1-5, with TRBD1 as a possible D gene (6 bases). This CDR3 comprises 14 residues. Germline V gene sequence: CDR1 LNHDA, CDR2 SQIVND (reference sequence). The germline V and J ends were trimmed by 4 bases and 2 bases, with 9 bases remaining between them. CDR3 nucleotide sequence: TGTGCCAGTAGTACGACAGGCCGCAATCAGCCCCAGCATTTT. Residues: CASSTTGRNQPQHF.

This clonotype was counted at least ten times. The rearrangement joins TRBV6-1 to TRBJ2-7; D gene ambiguous. This CDR3 region has 15 residues. Germline V gene lookup returns CDR1 MNHNS and CDR2 SASEGT. The V gene lost 6 bases and the J gene lost 2 bases, with 17 bases spanning the gap. Here the CDR3 reads CASSMVPRVTYEQYF. CDR3 in DNA: TGTGCCAGCAGCATGGTACCGAGAGTTACCTACGAGCAGTACTTC.

This chain joins TRBV28 and TRBJ1-5, with D maybe TRBD1 (5 bases). The CDR3 is made up of 14 amino acids. Trimming shortened V by 6 bases and J by 2 bases, and 11 bases separated the two germline ends. The germline CDR1 and CDR2 sequences are MDHEN and SYDVKM. CDR3 sequence: CASRPLGGNQPQHF. For the CDR3, the DNA is TGTGCCAGCAGGCCCTTGGGGGGCAATCAGCCCCAGCATTTT.

Ten or more counts support this clonotype. The V call is TRBV28, the J call TRBJ2-7; 10 nucleotides line up with TRBD2. There are 17 residues in the CDR3. Germline values: CDR1 MDHEN, CDR2 SYDVKM. The trim removed 8 bases at V and 2 bases at J, leaving 15 bases unmatched. In nucleotides, the CDR3 is TGTGCCAGCGGGTCGAAGAGAGGACTAGCGGAGACCTACGAGCAGTACTTC. Amino acid sequence: CASGSKRGLAETYEQYF.

There are many counts of this clonotype. The chain couples TRBV12-5 to TRBJ1-1; possibly TRBD1 for D (5 bases). CDR1 and CDR2 from the germline V gene are LGHNT and FRNRAP. Between the trimmed V and J ends, which lost 1 base and 6 bases, there was a span of 9 bases. The CDR3 totals 13 residues. The chain's CDR3 is CASGLGDGAEAFF. The CDR3 nucleotides read TGTGCTAGTGGTTTGGGGGACGGTGCTGAAGCTTTCTTT. Full variable domain (remainder filled in from reference TRBV12-5 and TRBJ1-1): DARVTQTPRHKVTEMGQEVTMRCQPILGHNTVFWYRQTMMQGLELLAYFRNRAPLDDSGMPKDRFSAEMPDATLATLKIQPSEPRDSAVYFCASGLGDGAEAFFGQGTRLTVV.